Listed here are 5 T cell receptor beta chains from one sample, sequenced in a study of blood T cell repertoires in COVID-19. The repertoire was sequenced with immunoSEQ multiplex PCR; TCRdb's copy has only in-frame clones and lacks some. The repertoire holds hundreds of thousands of clones, with roughly 90% as singletons. The source material was PBMCs or T cells enriched from blood (not recorded which). These receptors originate from a woman aged 50 to 60 who had been exposed to COVID-19.

The rearrangement uses TRBV6-5 and TRBJ1-5, with D hard to call. CDR1 MNHEY and CDR2 SVGAGI come from the germline V gene. The CDR3 sequence is 13 residues long. The ends were cut back, 1 base at V and 4 bases at J, with 5 bases in the middle. CDR3 nucleotides: TGTGCCAGCAGTTACTTAATTAATCAGCCCCAGCATTTT. Amino acid sequence: CASSYLINQPQHF.

The chain recombines TRBV7-2 with TRBJ2-3; 10 bases are shared with TRBD1. CDR3 length: 16 residues. The V gene's germline CDR1 is SGHTA and CDR2 FQGNSA. The junction had 9 bases not matched to a gene; V was cut back by 5 bases and J by 4 bases. The CDR3 here is CASSQAGTGVADTQYF. The CDR3 DNA follows: TGTGCCAGCAGCCAGGCGGGGACAGGGGTGGCAGATACGCAGTATTTT. Looking up the rest from reference TRBV7-2 and TRBJ2-3 gives the full variable domain: GAGVSQSPSNKVTEKGKDVELRCDPISGHTALYWYRQSLGQGLEFLIYFQGNSAPDKSGLPSDRFSAERTGGSVSTLTIQRTQQEDSAVYLCASSQAGTGVADTQYFGPGTRLTVL.

The chain links TRBV30 to TRBJ2-1, with D maybe TRBD2 (7 bases). Looked up from germline, CDR1 is GTSNPN and CDR2 is SVGIG (reference sequence). The CDR3 totals 12 residues. V lost 0 bases, J lost 14 bases, and 14 bases lay in between. The DNA for the CDR3 is TGTGCCTGGAGTGTCGGGGGGCCCGGGGAGTTCTTC. It encodes CAWSVGGPGEFF.

The J gene is TRBJ1-6, the V gene TRBV3-1 (or the pseudogene TRBV3-2); D not resolved. This CDR3 is built from 15 residues. Germline lookup yields CDR1 LGHDT and CDR2 YNNKEL (reference sequence). Trimming removed 3 bases at V and 12 bases at J, with 18 bases between. The CDR3 spells CASSQPEGNPRPLHF. In DNA form, the CDR3 reads TGTGCCAGCAGCCAGCCGGAGGGAAATCCCAGACCCCTCCACTTT.

The J gene is TRBJ1-4, the V gene TRBV27, with D unresolved. The CDR3 consists of 13 residues. CDR1 is MNHEY, CDR2 SMNVEV, per germline (reference sequence). The germline V and J ends were trimmed by 2 bases and 8 bases, with 9 bases remaining between them. CDR3 in DNA: TGTGCCAGCAGTTTAGCGGCCGGGGAAAAACTGTTTTTT. Encoded protein: CASSLAAGEKLFF.